This T cell receptor (beta chain) emerged from a study of beta chain features in type 1 diabetes. Study-level points and caveats: Within the patient group, naive, central memory and Treg TCRB repertoires appeared more similar to each other than within healthy donors. Researchers cautioned that cDNA sequencing could over-represent cells with high TCR expression.

V lost 3 bases and J lost 4, with 14 bases in between. This CDR3 spans 15 amino acids. CDR1 is SGHRS and CDR2 is YFSETQ in the germline V gene. cDNA synthesis used the whole RNA isolate, giving expressed TCRB sequences. Profiled with immunoSEQ multiplex PCR; TCRdb holds only in-frame clones, not every one. The sample has hundreds of thousands of clones, 15% to 20% seen once; the top ten hold around 0.02%. With regard to this clone: Antigen unknown.

The authors sorted CD4+ naive, central memory, regulatory and stem cell-like memory cells via CD45RO/CCR7/CD25/CD127/CD95/CD27. All of the sorted populations showed purity greater than 95%. This receptor was identified in a woman aged 18-30 years in good health. The sequenced sample was naive CD4+ T cells from blood. This chain uses TRBV5-1 with TRBJ2-1; maybe TRBD1 (7 bases). For the CDR3, the DNA is TGCGCCAGCAGCTGGCCCAGGGGGGAGTACAATGAGCAGTTCTTC. Amino acids: CASSWPRGEYNEQFF.